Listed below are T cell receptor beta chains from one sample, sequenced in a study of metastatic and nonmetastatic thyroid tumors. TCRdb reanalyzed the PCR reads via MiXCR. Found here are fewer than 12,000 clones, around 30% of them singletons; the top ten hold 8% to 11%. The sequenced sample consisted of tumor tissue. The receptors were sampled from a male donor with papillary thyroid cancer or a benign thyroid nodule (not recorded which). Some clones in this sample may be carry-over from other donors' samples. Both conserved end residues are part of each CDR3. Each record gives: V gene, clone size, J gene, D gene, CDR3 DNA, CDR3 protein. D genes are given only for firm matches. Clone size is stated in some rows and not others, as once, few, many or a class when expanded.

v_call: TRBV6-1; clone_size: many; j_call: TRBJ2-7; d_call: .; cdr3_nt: TGTGCCAGCAGTGAATCGAAGTACGAGCAGTACTTC; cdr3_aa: CASSESKYEQYF
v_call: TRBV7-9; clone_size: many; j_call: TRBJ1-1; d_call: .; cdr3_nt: TGTGCCAGCAGCACGAGGGACCTCGTTGAAGCTTTCTTT; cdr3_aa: CASSTRDLVEAFF
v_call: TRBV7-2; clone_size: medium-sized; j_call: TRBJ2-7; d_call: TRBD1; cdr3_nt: TGTGCCAGCAGCCTGGGGACAGGGAAGGCCTACGAGCAGTACTTC; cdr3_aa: CASSLGTGKAYEQYF
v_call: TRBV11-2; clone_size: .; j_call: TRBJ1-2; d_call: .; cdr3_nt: TGTGCCAGCAGCTTAGAACCCGGACAGTTAGGAAACTATGGCTACACCTTC; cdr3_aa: CASSLEPGQLGNYGYTF
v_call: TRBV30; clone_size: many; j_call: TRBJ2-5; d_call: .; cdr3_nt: TGTGCCTGGAGTGTAGCAGAGACCCAGTACTTC; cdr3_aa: CAWSVAETQYF
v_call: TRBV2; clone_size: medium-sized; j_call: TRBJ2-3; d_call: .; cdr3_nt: TGTGCCAGCAGTGAAGTGGGAGATACGCAGTATTTT; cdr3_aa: CASSEVGDTQYF
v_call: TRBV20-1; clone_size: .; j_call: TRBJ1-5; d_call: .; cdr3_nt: TGCAGTGCTAGAGATCTCGCAGGCGACAATCAGCCCCAGCATTTT; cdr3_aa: CSARDLAGDNQPQHF
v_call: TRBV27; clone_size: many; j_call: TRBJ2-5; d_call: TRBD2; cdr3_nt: TGTGCCAGCAGTTTCCCGACTAGCGGGGGAAGGGAAGAGACCCAGTACTTC; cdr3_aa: CASSFPTSGGREETQYF
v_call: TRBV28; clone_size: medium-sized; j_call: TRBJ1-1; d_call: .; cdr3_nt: TGTGCCAGCAGCCCCCCCTTGGGGGAAGCTTTCTTT; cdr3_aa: CASSPPLGEAFF
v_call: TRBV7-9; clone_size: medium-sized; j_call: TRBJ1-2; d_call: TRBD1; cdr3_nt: TGTGCCAGCAGCTCCGGGACAGGGTTCGTGGGCTACACCTTC; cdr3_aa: CASSSGTGFVGYTF
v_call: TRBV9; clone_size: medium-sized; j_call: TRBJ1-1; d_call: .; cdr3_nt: TGTGCCAGCAGCGGCCAGGACACTGAAGCTTTCTTC; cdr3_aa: CASSGQDTEAFF
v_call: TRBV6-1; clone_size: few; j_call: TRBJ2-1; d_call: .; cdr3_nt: TGTGCCAGCAGCATGAACTACAATGAGCAGTTCTTC; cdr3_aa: CASSMNYNEQFF
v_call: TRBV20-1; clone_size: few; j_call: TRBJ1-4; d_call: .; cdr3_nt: TGCAGTGCGCGTTTGGGGACCAATGAAAAACTGTTTTTT; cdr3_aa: CSARLGTNEKLFF
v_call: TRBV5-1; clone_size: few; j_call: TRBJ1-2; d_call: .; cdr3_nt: TGCGCCAGCAGCGGGGCAGGCTATGGCTACACCTTC; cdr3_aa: CASSGAGYGYTF
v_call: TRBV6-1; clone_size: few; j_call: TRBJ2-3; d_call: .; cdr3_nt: TGTGCCAGCAGTGGGGTTTGGGGAACATCCACAGATACGCAGTATTTT; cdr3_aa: CASSGVWGTSTDTQYF
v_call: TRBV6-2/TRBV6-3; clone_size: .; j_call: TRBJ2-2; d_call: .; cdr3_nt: TGTGCCACCGTGGGTCTGCCTAACACCGGGGAGCTGTTTTTT; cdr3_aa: CATVGLPNTGELFF
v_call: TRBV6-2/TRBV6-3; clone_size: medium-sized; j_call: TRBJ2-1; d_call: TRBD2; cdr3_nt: TGTGCCAGCAGTACCTTCTCTAGCGGGAGCTCCTACAATGAGCAGTTCTTC; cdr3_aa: CASSTFSSGSSYNEQFF
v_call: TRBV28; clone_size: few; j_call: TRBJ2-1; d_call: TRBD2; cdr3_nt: TGTGCCAGCCTACCTGGACTAGCGGGGTCACTATCTCACAATGAGCAGTTCTTC; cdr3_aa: CASLPGLAGSLSHNEQFF
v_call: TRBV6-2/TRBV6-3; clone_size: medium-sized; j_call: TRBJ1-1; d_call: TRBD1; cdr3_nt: TGTGCCAGCAGGCCGACAGGGAGGACCACTGAAGCTTTCTTT; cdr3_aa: CASRPTGRTTEAFF
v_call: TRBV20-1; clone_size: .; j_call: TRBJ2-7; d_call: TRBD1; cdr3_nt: TGCAGTGCTAGAGGCGCTAGACAGGGGATAAAGGCGGGAAATTCCTACGAGCAGTACTTC; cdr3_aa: CSARGARQGIKAGNSYEQYF
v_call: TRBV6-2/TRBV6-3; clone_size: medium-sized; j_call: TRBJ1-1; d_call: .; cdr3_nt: TGTGCCAGCAGGGCAGGGACGGGAGCTGAAGCTTTCTTT; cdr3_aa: CASRAGTGAEAFF
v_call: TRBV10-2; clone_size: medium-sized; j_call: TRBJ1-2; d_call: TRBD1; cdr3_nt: TGCGCCAGCAGTGGGACAGGGGCTGTACCGAGCTACACCTTC; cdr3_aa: CASSGTGAVPSYTF
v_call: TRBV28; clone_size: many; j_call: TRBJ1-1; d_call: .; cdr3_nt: TGTGCCAGCAGTTTTCTCCAGGGGCATGTGAGCACTGAAGCTTCCTTT; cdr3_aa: CASSFLQGHVSTEASF
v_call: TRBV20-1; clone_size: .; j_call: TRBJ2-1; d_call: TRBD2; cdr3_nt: TGCAGTGCTAAAAAAACGGGAGGCCTGTACAATGAGCAGTTCTTC; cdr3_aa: CSAKKTGGLYNEQFF
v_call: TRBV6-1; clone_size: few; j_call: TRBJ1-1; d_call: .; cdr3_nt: TGTGCCAGCAGGCAGACTTCCGGGGCTGAAGCTTTCTTT; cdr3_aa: CASRQTSGAEAFF
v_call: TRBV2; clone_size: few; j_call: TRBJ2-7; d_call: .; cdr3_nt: TGTGCCAGCAGTCACTTTGACGATCAGTACTTC; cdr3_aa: CASSHFDDQYF
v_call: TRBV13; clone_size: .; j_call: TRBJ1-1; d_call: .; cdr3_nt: TGTGCCAGCAGCTCGCCCCTTACAGGGAACACTGAAGCTTTCTTT; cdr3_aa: CASSSPLTGNTEAFF